This TCR beta chain was sequenced in a study of control samples from healthy donors and cancer patients (dated by TCRdb to between 2020 and 2021). Reading the germline V gene (reference sequence) gives CDR1 LNHNV and CDR2 YYDKDF. Inclusive of the bounding cysteine and phenylalanine, the CDR3 is 14 residues long. Only CDR3 DNA remains: 42 bases, in frame from the first base. Relative to germline, V is 1 base shorter and J is 2 bases shorter, with 8 bases between their ends. Library preparation used the immunoSEQ multiplex PCR assay. TCRdb's version of the immuneACCESS table is confined to in-frame rearrangements and falls short of the full clone set. An unresolved V gene accounts for under half of the shortfall where checked; the remainder is of unknown origin. This sample is represented by some 120,000 clones; more than 75% of them were singletons. In total, the top ten clones hold around an eighth of the sample.

Regarding this clone: The antigen it recognizes is unknown. One base away there is no much larger clone; base qualities are not given.

The V gene is TRBV15 and the J gene is TRBJ2-5; a tentative D call is TRBD2 (5 bases match). This clonotype was sampled from a man between 25 and 39 years old in good health. The sequencing sample was made of blood. The sequence in DNA is TGTGCCACCAGCAGAGCCACTAGGCAAGAGACCCAGTACTTC. Its translation is CATSRATRQETQYF.